Shown below are 15 T cell receptor beta chains from a single sample sequenced in a study of shared clonotypes between healthy human individuals. TCRdb's copy holds only in-frame clones and misses some; the assay was immunoSEQ multiplex PCR. The sample includes some 650,000 clones, roughly 97% of them seen just once. Sequenced sample: naive CD4+ T cells sorted from blood. The subset denotes: CD45RA+ positively selected. These receptors all come from a woman in her 30s in good health.

The rearrangement uses TRBV7-9 and TRBJ1-4; TRBD1 is a possible D gene (5 bases). The CDR3 spans 14 residues. In germline, CDR1 is SEHNR, CDR2 FQNEAQ (reference sequence). V lost 5 bases, J lost 8 bases, and 15 bases lay in between. DNA for the CDR3: TGTGCCAGCAGCCCTCAGGGTTCACGCGAAAAACTGTTTTTT. Its protein product is CASSPQGSREKLFF.

The V call is TRBV25-1, the J call TRBJ2-7, with TRBD2 identical over 8 bases. Per the germline V gene, CDR1 is MGHDK and CDR2 is SYGVNS. The CDR3 is made up of 15 amino acids. V lost 3 bases to trimming and J lost 0 bases; unmatched junction nucleotides: 4. The CDR3 here is CASSDTSGFSYEQYF. CDR3 DNA: TGTGCCAGCAGTGATACTAGCGGTTTCTCCTACGAGCAGTACTTC.

This chain uses TRBV28 with TRBJ2-7; D is uncertain. Germline assignment: CDR1 MDHEN and CDR2 SYDVKM. The V end was cut by 3 bases, the J end by 5 bases, with 14 bases between. The CDR3 has 14 amino acids. The CDR3 DNA reads TGTGCCAGCAGTTTTCAGCGAACGGTCCACGAGCAGTACTTC. Translated: CASSFQRTVHEQYF.

The CDR3 loop is CASRQGLSSYEQYF. CDR3 nucleotides: TGTGCCAGCAGGCAGGGTCTCAGCTCCTACGAGCAGTACTTC. The gene calls are TRBV28 and TRBJ2-5, with D possibly matching TRBD1 (5 bases). The last part of the DNA fits TRBJ2-7 better; the J call may be wrong. In germline, CDR1 is MDHEN, CDR2 SYDVKM. The CDR3 spans 14 residues.

The chain joins TRBV27 to TRBJ2-5; 15 bases map to TRBD2. Germline trimming cut 3 bases from V and 5 bases from J; bases unmatched to any gene: 19. Germline lookup yields CDR1 MNHEY and CDR2 SMNVEV (reference sequence). The CDR3 consists of 21 residues. In DNA, the CDR3 is TGTGCCAGCAGTTTCAAAGCACCGGGAGGACTAGCGGGAGGGCCGTGGGAGACCCAGTACTTC. The encoded protein is CASSFKAPGGLAGGPWETQYF.

This sequence joins TRBV28 and TRBJ2-7; TRBD1 agrees at 8 bases. Germline V gives CDR1 MDHEN, CDR2 SYDVKM. V lost 7 bases to trimming and J lost 3 bases; unmatched junction nucleotides: 8. CDR3 size: 14 residues. In DNA, the CDR3 is TGTGCCAGCACCCCACAGGGGGTCGGCTACGAGCAGTACTTC. This codes for CASTPQGVGYEQYF.

The chain is built from TRBV15 and TRBJ2-1; a possible D gene is TRBD2 (6 bases). The germline V gene has CDR1 LNHNV and CDR2 YYDKDF (reference sequence). The CDR3 covers 13 residues. Deletions cut 5 bases from V and 6 bases from J, with 11 bases between. The CDR3 spells CATSPWDSNEQFF. CDR3 in DNA: TGTGCCACCAGCCCATGGGACTCCAATGAGCAGTTCTTC.

Points on this clone: A junction boundary mismatches the germline segment, possibly from a read error. V usage is TRBV6-5 and J usage is TRBJ1-2; unclear D gene. The CDR3 totals 13 residues. The germline CDR1 and CDR2 sequences are MNHEY and SVGAGI. Written as DNA, the CDR3 is TGTGCCATCAGTGACGCGGAATCCTATGGCTACACCTTC. Translated: CAISDAESYGYTF.

The chain has TRBV28 and TRBJ2-7, with D tentatively TRBD1 (5 bases). Trimming pared 2 bases from V and 3 bases from J, leaving 8 bases between. This CDR3 contains 13 residues. Germline V CDR1 and CDR2: MDHEN, SYDVKM. CDR3 amino acids: CASSLDSRYEQYF. As DNA, the CDR3 is TGTGCCAGCAGTTTAGACAGCCGCTACGAGCAGTACTTC.

The chain carries TRBV5-1 and TRBJ2-6; D may correspond to TRBD1 or TRBD2 (5 bases each). Trimming removed 2 bases from V and 0 bases from J, with 15 bases in between. Germline CDR1 and CDR2: SGHRS and YFSETQ. The CDR3 contains 18 residues. This CDR3 reads CASSLRGVVVSGANVLTF. The CDR3 nucleotides read TGCGCCAGCAGCTTAAGAGGGGTCGTCGTCTCTGGGGCCAACGTCCTGACTTTC. Using reference TRBV5-1 and TRBJ2-6 for the parts outside the CDR3, the full variable domain is KAGVTQTPRYLIKTRGQQVTLSCSPISGHRSVSWYQQTPGQGLQFLFEYFSETQRNKGNFPGRFSGRQFSNSRSEMNVSTLELGDSALYLCASSLRGVVVSGANVLTFGAGSRLTVL.

Concerning this clone: A read error may account for a junction end that differs from germline. The chain employs TRBV7-2 and TRBJ2-3; TRBD1 is a possible D gene (6 bases). The CDR3 sequence is 13 residues long. CDR1 is SGHTA and CDR2 is FQGNSA in the germline V gene. The CDR3 nucleotides read TGTGCCAGCAGCCAGACGGGACAACCGAGGACGGATTTT. Translating it yields CASSQTGQPRTDF.

The CDR3 here is CASSFGTGGPETQYF. Here the CDR3 DNA reads TGTGCCAGCAGCTTTGGGACAGGGGGCCCGGAGACCCAGTACTTC. This chain links TRBV7-8 with TRBJ2-5, with TRBD1 matching over 12 bases. This CDR3 is 15 amino acids long. The ends lost 3 bases at V and 5 bases at J; junction bases unmatched: 4. CDR1 SGHVS and CDR2 FQNEAQ come from the germline V gene.

J is TRBJ2-7 and V is TRBV6-1; 12 positions agree with TRBD2. Germline values: CDR1 MNHNS, CDR2 SASEGT. The CDR3 runs to 14 residues. V lost 4 bases and J lost 7; bases outside the gene matches: 5. The CDR3, as DNA: TGTGCCAGCAGTGGAGGACTAGCGGGAAGGGAGCAGTACTTC. It encodes CASSGGLAGREQYF.

This clone was seen just once. The V call is TRBV19, the J call TRBJ2-1; the match to TRBD1 covers 7 bases. The junction had 10 bases not matched to a gene; V was cut back by 4 bases and J by 4 bases. CDR1 LNHDA and CDR2 SQIVND come from the germline V gene (reference sequence). This CDR3 is 16 amino acids long. CDR3 protein: CASSSTRQGVYNEQFF. Here the CDR3 DNA reads TGTGCCAGTAGTAGTACTCGGCAGGGGGTTTACAATGAGCAGTTCTTC.

This clone was seen more than once but under ten times. The identical CDR3 is also encoded by other nucleotide sequences in the sample. V usage is TRBV28 and J usage is TRBJ1-2; D is unresolved. This CDR3 has 11 amino acids. Trimming removed 3 bases at V and 6 bases at J, with 5 bases between. Germline values: CDR1 MDHEN, CDR2 SYDVKM. CDR3 protein: CASSFLHGYTF. CDR3 bases: TGTGCCAGCAGTTTCCTCCATGGCTACACCTTC.